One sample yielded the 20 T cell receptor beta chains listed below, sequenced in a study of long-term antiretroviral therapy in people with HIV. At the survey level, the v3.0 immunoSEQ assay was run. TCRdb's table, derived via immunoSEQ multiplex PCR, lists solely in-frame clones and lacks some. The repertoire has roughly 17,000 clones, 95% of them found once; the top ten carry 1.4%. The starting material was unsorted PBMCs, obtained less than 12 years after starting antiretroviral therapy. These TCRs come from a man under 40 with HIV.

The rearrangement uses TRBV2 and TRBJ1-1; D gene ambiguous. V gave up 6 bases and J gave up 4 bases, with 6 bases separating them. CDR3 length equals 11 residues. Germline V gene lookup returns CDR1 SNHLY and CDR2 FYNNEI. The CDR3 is CASRAATEAFF. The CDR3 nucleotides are TGTGCCAGCAGGGCGGCCACTGAAGCTTTCTTT.

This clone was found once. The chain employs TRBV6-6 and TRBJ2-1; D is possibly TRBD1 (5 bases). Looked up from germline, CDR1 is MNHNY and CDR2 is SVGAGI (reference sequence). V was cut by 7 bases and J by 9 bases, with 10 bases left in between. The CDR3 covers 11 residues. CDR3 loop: CASTPGAEQFF. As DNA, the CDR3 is TGTGCCAGCACCCCTGGGGCTGAGCAGTTCTTC.

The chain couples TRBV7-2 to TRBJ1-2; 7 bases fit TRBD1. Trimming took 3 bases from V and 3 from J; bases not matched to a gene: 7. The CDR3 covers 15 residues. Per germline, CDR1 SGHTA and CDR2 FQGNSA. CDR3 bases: TGTGCCAGCAGCTTGACCGCCGGGACAGACTATGGCTACACCTTC. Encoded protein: CASSLTAGTDYGYTF.

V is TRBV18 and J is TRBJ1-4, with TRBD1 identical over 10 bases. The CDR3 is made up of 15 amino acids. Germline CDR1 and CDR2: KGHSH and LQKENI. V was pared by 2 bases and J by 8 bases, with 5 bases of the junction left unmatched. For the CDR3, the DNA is TGTGCCAGCTCACCAAGTGGGACAGGGGAAGAAAAACTGTTTTTT. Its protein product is CASSPSGTGEEKLFF.

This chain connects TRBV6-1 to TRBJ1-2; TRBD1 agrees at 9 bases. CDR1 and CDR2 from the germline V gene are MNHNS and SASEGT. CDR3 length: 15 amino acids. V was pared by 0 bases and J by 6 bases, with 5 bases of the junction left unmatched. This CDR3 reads CASSEAGDRADGYTF. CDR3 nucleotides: TGTGCCAGCAGTGAAGCGGGGGACAGGGCCGATGGCTACACCTTC.

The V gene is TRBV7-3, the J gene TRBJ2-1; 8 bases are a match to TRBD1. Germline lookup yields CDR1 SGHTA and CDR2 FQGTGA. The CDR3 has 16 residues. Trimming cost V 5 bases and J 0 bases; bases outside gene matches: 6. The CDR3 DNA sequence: TGTGCCAGCAGCGACCGGGACAGGCCCTCCTACAATGAGCAGTTCTTC. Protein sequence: CASSDRDRPSYNEQFF.

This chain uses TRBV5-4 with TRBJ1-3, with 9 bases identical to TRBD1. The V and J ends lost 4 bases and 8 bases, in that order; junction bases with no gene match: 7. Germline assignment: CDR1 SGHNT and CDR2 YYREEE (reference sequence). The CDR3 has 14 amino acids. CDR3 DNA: TGTGCCAGCAGCGCACCGGGACAGGGTGACACCATATATTTT. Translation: CASSAPGQGDTIYF.

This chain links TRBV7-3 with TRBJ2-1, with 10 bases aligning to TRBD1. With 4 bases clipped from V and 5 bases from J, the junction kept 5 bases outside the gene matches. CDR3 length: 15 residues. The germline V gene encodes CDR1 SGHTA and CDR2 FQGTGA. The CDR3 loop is CASSSGQGLNNEQFF. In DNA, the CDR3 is TGTGCCAGCAGCTCGGGACAGGGGCTCAACAATGAGCAGTTCTTC.

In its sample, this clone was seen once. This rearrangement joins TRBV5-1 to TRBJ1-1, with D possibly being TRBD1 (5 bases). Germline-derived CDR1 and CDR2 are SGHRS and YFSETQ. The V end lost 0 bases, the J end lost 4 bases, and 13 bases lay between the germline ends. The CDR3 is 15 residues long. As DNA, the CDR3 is TGCGCCAGCAGCTTGGACCGGCGGGGGGTCACTGAAGCTTTCTTT. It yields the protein CASSLDRRGVTEAFF.

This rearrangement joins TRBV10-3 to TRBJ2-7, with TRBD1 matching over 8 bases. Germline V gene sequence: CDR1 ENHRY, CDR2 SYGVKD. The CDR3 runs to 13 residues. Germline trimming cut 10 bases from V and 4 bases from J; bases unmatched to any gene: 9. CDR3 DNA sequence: TGTGCCACCGGGAAAGGACAGGGTTACGAGCAGTACGTC. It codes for CATGKGQGYEQYV.

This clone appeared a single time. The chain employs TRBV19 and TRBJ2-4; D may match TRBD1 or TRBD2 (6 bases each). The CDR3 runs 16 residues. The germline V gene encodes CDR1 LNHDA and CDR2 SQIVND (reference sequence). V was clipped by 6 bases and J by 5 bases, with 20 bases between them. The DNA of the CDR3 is TGTGCCAGTAGCGTAAGGGGGGCCCCCCCCCAAAACATTCAGTACTTC. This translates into CASSVRGAPPQNIQYF.

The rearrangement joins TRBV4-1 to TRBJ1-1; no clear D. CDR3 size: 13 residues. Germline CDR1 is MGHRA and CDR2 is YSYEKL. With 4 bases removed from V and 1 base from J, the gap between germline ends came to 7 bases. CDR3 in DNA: TGCGCCAGCAGCCGTTTACGGAACACTGAAGCTTTCTTT. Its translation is CASSRLRNTEAFF.

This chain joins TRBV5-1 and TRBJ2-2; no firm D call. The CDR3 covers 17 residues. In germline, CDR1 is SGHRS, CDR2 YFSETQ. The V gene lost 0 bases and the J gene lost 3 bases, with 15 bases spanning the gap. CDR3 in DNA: TGCGCCAGCAGCTTGGATATGGTGGAATCGTACACCGGGGAGCTGTTTTTT. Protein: CASSLDMVESYTGELFF.

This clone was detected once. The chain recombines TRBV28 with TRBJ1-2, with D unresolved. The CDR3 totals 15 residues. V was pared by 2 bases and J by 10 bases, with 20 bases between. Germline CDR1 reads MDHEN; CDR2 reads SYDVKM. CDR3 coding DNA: TGTGCCAGCAGTTTACCCCCTGTTAGTGCGTTGGCCTACACCTTC. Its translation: CASSLPPVSALAYTF.

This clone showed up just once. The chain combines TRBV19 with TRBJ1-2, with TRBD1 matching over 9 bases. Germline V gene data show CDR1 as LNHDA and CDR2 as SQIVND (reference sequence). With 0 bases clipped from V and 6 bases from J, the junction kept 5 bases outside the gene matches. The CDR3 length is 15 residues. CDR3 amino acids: CASSIDRGQGNGYTF. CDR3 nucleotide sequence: TGTGCCAGTAGTATAGATCGAGGACAGGGGAATGGCTACACCTTC.

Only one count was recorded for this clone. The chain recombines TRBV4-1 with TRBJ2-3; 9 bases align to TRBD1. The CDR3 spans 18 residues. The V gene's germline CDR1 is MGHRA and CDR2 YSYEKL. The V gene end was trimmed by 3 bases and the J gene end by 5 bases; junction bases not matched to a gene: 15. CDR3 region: CASSHTNRAQGAGDTQYF. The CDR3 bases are TGCGCCAGCAGCCACACCAATCGGGCACAGGGGGCGGGAGATACGCAGTATTTT.

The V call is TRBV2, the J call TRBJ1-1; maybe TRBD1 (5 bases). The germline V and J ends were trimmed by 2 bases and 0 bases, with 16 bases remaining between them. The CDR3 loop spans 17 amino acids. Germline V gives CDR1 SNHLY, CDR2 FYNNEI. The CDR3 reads CASSEFLNDSLNTEAFF. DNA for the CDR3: TGTGCCAGCAGTGAATTTCTTAATGACAGCCTGAACACTGAAGCTTTCTTT.

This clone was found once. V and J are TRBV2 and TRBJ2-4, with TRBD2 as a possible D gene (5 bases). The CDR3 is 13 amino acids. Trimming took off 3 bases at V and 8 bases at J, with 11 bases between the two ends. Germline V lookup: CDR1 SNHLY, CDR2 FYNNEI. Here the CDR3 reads CASSDGVGDIQYF. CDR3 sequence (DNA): TGTGCCAGCAGTGACGGGGTTGGTGACATTCAGTACTTC.

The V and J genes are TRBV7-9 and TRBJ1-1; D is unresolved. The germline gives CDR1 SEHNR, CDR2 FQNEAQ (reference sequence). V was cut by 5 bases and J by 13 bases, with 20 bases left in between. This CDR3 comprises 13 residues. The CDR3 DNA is TGTGCCAGCAGCCCCGGAACGGGGATCCGGGGTTTCTTT. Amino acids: CASSPGTGIRGFF. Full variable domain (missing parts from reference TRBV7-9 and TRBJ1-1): DTGVSQNPRHKITKRGQNVTFRCDPISEHNRLYWYRQTLGQGPEFLTYFQNEAQLEKSRLLSDRFSAERPKGSFSTLEIQRTEQGDSAMYLCASSPGTGIRGFFGQGTRLTVV.

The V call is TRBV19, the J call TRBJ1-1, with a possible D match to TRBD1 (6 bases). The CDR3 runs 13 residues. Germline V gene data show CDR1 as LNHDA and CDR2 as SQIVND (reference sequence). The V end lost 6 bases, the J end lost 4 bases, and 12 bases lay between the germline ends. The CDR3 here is CASRPRGATEAFF. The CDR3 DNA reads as TGTGCCAGTAGGCCAAGGGGGGCCACTGAAGCTTTCTTT. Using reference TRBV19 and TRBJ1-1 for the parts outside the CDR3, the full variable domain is DGGITQSPKYLFRKEGQNVTLSCEQNLNHDAMYWYRQDPGQGLRLIYYSQIVNDFQKGDIAEGYSVSREKKESFPLTVTSAQKNPTAFYLCASRPRGATEAFFGQGTRLTVV.